The 16 T cell receptor beta chains below were found in one sample sequenced in a study of vaccination effects on CD4 cells after COVID-19. These receptors have no identified antigens. Within the ViraFEST assay, antigen-specific CD4+ T cells underwent expansion with viral peptide pools prior to sequencing. CD4+ T cells were isolated after 10 days of culture. This individual contracted SARS-CoV-2 between March and December 2020, as verified by PCR. Clones were read by immunoSEQ multiplex PCR, and TCRdb kept only the in-frame ones, dropping some. Counted here are tens of thousands of clones, approximately 80% occurring once; the ten biggest clones make up under 25%. Sequencing was performed on CD4+ T cells from PBMCs cultured with HCoV-NL63 spike peptides, taken before COVID-19 vaccination. The receptor set was obtained from a human donor who had a prior SARS-CoV-2 infection.

This clone was counted only a few times. CDR3 in amino acids: CASSLGSETQYF. In DNA form, the CDR3 reads TGTGCCAGCAGCTTAGGGTCCGAGACCCAGTACTTC. V usage is TRBV7-9 and J usage is TRBJ2-5; D call uncertain. The V gene's germline CDR1 is SEHNR and CDR2 FQNEAQ (reference sequence). This CDR3 spans 12 amino acids. Trimming took 1 base from V and 5 from J, leaving 5 bases between them.

The chain employs TRBV29-1 and TRBJ1-4; D may be TRBD1 (5 bases). The V and J ends lost 0 bases and 0 bases respectively, with 11 bases between them. Germline lookup yields CDR1 SQVTM and CDR2 ANQGSEA. The CDR3 runs 16 residues. The CDR3 here is CSVEDLDRATNEKLFF. The CDR3 DNA sequence: TGCAGCGTTGAAGACCTAGACAGAGCAACTAATGAAAAACTGTTTTTT.

This clone qualifies as medium-sized. A junction end diverges from the germline sequence, so it may reflect a read error. The J gene is TRBJ2-1, the V gene TRBV7-7, with D possibly TRBD1 on 6 matching bases. CDR3 size: 13 residues. The germline V gene has CDR1 SSHAT and CDR2 FNYEAQ (reference sequence). CDR3 in DNA: TGTGCTAGCAGCCCGGACAGATACAATGAGCAGTTCTTC. Protein sequence: CASSPDRYNEQFF.

The chain couples TRBV14 to TRBJ2-7; no clear D gene. V was shortened by 5 bases and J by 6 bases, with 11 bases between the two germline ends. CDR3 size: 12 residues. From germline, CDR1 is SGHDN and CDR2 FVKESK. The CDR3 region is CASSFGFGEQYF. The CDR3 DNA follows: TGTGCCAGCAGCTTTGGGTTTGGCGAGCAGTACTTC.

CDR3 in amino acids: CASSFVSGGDTEAFF. Here the CDR3 DNA reads TGTGCCAGCAGCTTCGTTTCGGGAGGGGACACTGAAGCTTTCTTT. The V gene is TRBV7-9, the J gene TRBJ1-1; possible D gene TRBD1, 5 bases. Trimming removed 3 bases at V and 3 bases at J, with 14 bases between. The CDR3 sequence is 15 residues long. CDR1 is SEHNR, CDR2 FQNEAQ, per germline (reference sequence).

The CDR3 is CASNRSGGEQYF. The CDR3 DNA follows: TGTGCCAGCAATAGATCAGGGGGCGAGCAGTACTTC. This chain links TRBV6-5 with TRBJ2-7, with 7 bases lining up with TRBD1. The germline V gene has CDR1 MNHEY and CDR2 SVGAGI. The CDR3 is 12 residues long. V trimming: 7 bases; J trimming: 6 bases; junction bases outside the gene matches: 6.

The genes are TRBV10-3 and TRBJ2-7, with 8 bases identical to TRBD2. CDR1 ENHRY and CDR2 SYGVKD come from the germline V gene. V dropped 8 bases and J dropped 3; count of bases not matched to a gene: 6. The CDR3 extends over 13 amino acids. This chain's CDR3 is CAIRSGMNYEQYF. The CDR3 DNA sequence: TGTGCCATCCGTAGCGGGATGAACTACGAGCAGTACTTC.

The chain has TRBV27 and TRBJ2-7; maybe TRBD2 (5 bases). Trimming cost V 7 bases and J 2 bases, with 15 bases left between them. The CDR3 consists of 14 residues. Germline CDR1 is MNHEY and CDR2 is SMNVEV (reference sequence). The chain's CDR3 is CASTAPGYPYEQYF. As DNA, the CDR3 is TGTGCCAGCACCGCACCGGGATACCCCTACGAGCAGTACTTC.

The chain is built from TRBV11-3 and TRBJ1-4; 8 nucleotides align to TRBD1. Per the germline V gene, CDR1 is SGHNT and CDR2 is YENEEA. After removal of 4 bases from V and 8 bases from J, the junction contained 6 bases not matched to a gene. The length of the CDR3 is 14 residues. CDR3 amino acids: CASSWDRHVEKLFF. CDR3 DNA sequence: TGTGCCAGCAGCTGGGACAGGCATGTCGAAAAACTGTTTTTT.

This chain uses TRBV6-2 or TRBV6-3 with TRBJ2-7, with 7 bases identical to TRBD1. CDR1 is MNHEY, CDR2 SVGEGT, per germline. There are 16 residues in the CDR3. V dropped 1 base and J dropped 7; count of bases not matched to a gene: 13. CDR3 sequence reads: CASSYFPGQKNGEQYF. In DNA form, the CDR3 reads TGTGCCAGCAGTTACTTTCCGGGACAGAAAAATGGAGAGCAGTACTTC.

The CDR3 reads CASSWGTGGKNTEAFF. The DNA for the CDR3 is TGTGCCAGCAGCTGGGGGACAGGGGGGAAGAACACTGAAGCTTTCTTT. The rearrangement joins TRBV11-2 to TRBJ1-1; 11 bases are shared with TRBD1. V lost 4 bases to trimming and J lost 1 base; unmatched junction nucleotides: 5. Germline values: CDR1 SGHAT, CDR2 FQNNGV. The CDR3 is 16 amino acids.

The V and J genes are TRBV5-5 and TRBJ2-7; D unclear. Deletions cut 2 bases from V and 3 bases from J, with 6 bases between. The CDR3 covers 12 residues. Germline lookup yields CDR1 SGHKS and CDR2 YYEKEE (reference sequence). The CDR3 reads CASSLWGYEQYF. The CDR3 nucleotides are TGTGCCAGCAGCTTATGGGGCTACGAGCAGTACTTC.

V gene TRBV6-5 combines with J gene TRBJ1-6, with D possibly being TRBD1 (5 bases). Germline CDR1 reads MNHEY; CDR2 reads SVGAGI. V was shortened by 6 bases and J by 3 bases, with 9 bases between the two germline ends. The CDR3 sequence is 14 residues long. CDR3 DNA: TGTGCCAGCAGGAGGACAATCTATAATTCACCCCTCCACTTT. Translation gives CASRRTIYNSPLHF.

The chain has TRBV27 and TRBJ1-2; D call uncertain. The CDR3 covers 14 residues. Germline V gene lookup returns CDR1 MNHEY and CDR2 SMNVEV (reference sequence). V was shortened by 0 bases and J by 3 bases, with 8 bases between the two germline ends. CDR3 residues: CASSLSGQYYGYTF. CDR3 nucleotides: TGTGCCAGCAGTTTATCCGGGCAGTACTATGGCTACACCTTC.

The table lists this clone with a few counts. The genes are TRBV5-6 and TRBJ2-1; a possible D gene is TRBD2 (6 bases). The length of the CDR3 is 15 residues. Germline V gene sequence: CDR1 SGHDT, CDR2 YYEEEE. The ends were cut back, 1 base at V and 3 bases at J, with 11 bases in the middle. CDR3 loop: CASSLYGRIYNEQFF. The CDR3 DNA sequence: TGTGCCAGCAGCTTGTACGGGAGAATCTACAATGAGCAGTTCTTC.

This clone was seen only a few times. The J gene is TRBJ2-5, the V gene TRBV2, with 9 bases that match TRBD2. The V segment lost 6 bases and the J segment 2 bases; nucleotides outside the gene matches: 10. The CDR3 length is 16 residues. CDR1 is SNHLY, CDR2 FYNNEI, per germline. The CDR3 DNA sequence: TGTGCCAGCAGGCGTCGACTAGCGGTTTCTCAAGAGACCCAGTACTTC. It codes for CASRRRLAVSQETQYF.